A selection of T cell receptor beta chains follows, all from one sample in a study of blood T cell repertoires in COVID-19. Assay used: immunoSEQ multiplex PCR; TCRdb lists only in-frame clones, some missing. The sample comprises approximately 100,000 clones, 85% to 90% of which are singletons, and approximately 31% rests with the top ten. Material for sequencing was peripheral blood. The origin of the receptors is an elderly woman with acute or convalescent COVID-19. CDR3s leave out the opening cysteine and the closing phenylalanine or tryptophan.

v_gene: TRBV7-8
j_gene: TRBJ2-1
CDR3aa: ASSYNSGGAGEQF

v_gene: TRBV27
j_gene: TRBJ1-2
CDR3aa: ASGHDGTGGGYT

v_gene: TRBV13
j_gene: TRBJ1-1
CDR3aa: ASSHRVGGHTEAF

v_gene: TRBV2
j_gene: TRBJ2-5
CDR3aa: ASSEAPGLRAETQY

v_gene: TRBV6-6
j_gene: TRBJ1-1
CDR3aa: ASIKRRERANTEAF

v_gene: TRBV6-5
j_gene: TRBJ2-7
CDR3aa: ASSYSVLVSSYEQY

v_gene: TRBV10-1
j_gene: TRBJ1-1
CDR3aa: ASRNRRRGYGSEAF

v_gene: TRBV11-2
j_gene: TRBJ1-4
CDR3aa: ASSQYRATNEKLF

v_gene: TRBV1
j_gene: TRBJ2-7
CDR3aa: TSSQDRGQDAYEQY

v_gene: TRBV19
j_gene: TRBJ1-1
CDR3aa: ASSGTGQRNTEAF

v_gene: TRBV7-8
j_gene: TRBJ2-7
CDR3aa: ASSFSGAGYEQY

v_gene: TRBV7-3
j_gene: TRBJ1-5
CDR3aa: ASSLGQNQPQH

v_gene: TRBV7-9
j_gene: TRBJ2-2
CDR3aa: ASSLGLRDGFNTGELF

v_gene: TRBV5-1
j_gene: TRBJ1-1
CDR3aa: ASSLVSARETEAF

v_gene: TRBV28
j_gene: TRBJ1-1
CDR3aa: ASSSGQNTEAF

v_gene: TRBV7-2
j_gene: TRBJ2-2
CDR3aa: ASSLARGRAGELF

v_gene: TRBV6-7
j_gene: TRBJ2-3
CDR3aa: ASSYSNSAGGAGSTDTQY

v_gene: TRBV2
j_gene: TRBJ2-5
CDR3aa: ASQLQGEETQY

v_gene: TRBV20-1
j_gene: TRBJ1-2
CDR3aa: SASRQGAHT

v_gene: TRBV10-1
j_gene: TRBJ2-2
CDR3aa: ASSDTGDANTGELF

v_gene: TRBV4-1
j_gene: TRBJ1-1
CDR3aa: ASSQDSGLAGEAF